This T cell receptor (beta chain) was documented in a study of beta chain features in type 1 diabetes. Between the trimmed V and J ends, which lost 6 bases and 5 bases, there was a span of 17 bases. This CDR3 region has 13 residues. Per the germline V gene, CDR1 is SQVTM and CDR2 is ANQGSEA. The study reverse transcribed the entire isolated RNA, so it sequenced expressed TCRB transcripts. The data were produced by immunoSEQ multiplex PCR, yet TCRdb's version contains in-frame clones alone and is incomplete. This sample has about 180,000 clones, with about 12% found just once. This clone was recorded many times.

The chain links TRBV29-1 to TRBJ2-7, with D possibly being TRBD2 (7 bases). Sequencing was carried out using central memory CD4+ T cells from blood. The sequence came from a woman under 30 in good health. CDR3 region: CSVGRGPKDEQYF. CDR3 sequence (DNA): TGCAGCGTGGGGCGGGGGCCGAAGGACGAGCAGTACTTC.